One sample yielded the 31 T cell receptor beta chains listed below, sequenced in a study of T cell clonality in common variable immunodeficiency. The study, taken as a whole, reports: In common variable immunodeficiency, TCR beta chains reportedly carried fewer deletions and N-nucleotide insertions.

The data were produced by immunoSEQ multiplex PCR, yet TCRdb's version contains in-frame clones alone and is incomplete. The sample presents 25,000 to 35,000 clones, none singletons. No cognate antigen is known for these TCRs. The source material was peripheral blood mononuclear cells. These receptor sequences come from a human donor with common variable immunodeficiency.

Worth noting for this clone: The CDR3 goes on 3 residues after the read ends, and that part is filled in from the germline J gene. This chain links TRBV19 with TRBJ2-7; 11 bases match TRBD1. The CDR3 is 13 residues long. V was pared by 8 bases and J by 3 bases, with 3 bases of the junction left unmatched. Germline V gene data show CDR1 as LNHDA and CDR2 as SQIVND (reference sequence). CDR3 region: CASGQGAFYEQYF. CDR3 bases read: TGTGCCAGTGGACAGGGGGCATTCTACGAG.

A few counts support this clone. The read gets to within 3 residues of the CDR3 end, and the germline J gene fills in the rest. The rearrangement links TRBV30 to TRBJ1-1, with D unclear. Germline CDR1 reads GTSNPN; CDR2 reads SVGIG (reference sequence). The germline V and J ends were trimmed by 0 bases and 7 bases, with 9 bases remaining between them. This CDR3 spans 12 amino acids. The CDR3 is CAWSVLGLEAFF. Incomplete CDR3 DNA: TGTGCCTGGAGTGTACTAGGACTTGAA.

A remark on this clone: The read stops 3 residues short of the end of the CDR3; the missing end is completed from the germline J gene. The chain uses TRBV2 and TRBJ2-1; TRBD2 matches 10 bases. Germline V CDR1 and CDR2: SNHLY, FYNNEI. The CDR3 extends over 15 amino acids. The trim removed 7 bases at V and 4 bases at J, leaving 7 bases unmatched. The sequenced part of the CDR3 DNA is TGTGCCAGCATTCCACTAGCGGGACTATACAATGAG. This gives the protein CASIPLAGLYNE. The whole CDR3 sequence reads CASIPLAGLYNEQFF.

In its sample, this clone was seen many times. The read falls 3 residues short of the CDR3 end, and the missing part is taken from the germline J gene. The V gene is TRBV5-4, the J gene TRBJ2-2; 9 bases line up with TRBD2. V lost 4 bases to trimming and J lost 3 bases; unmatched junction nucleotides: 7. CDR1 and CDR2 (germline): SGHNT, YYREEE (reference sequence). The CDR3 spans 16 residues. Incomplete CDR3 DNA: TGTGCCAGCAGCGCGAGAACTAGCGGGTACACCGGGGAG. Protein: CASSARTSGYTGE. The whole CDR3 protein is CASSARTSGYTGELFF.

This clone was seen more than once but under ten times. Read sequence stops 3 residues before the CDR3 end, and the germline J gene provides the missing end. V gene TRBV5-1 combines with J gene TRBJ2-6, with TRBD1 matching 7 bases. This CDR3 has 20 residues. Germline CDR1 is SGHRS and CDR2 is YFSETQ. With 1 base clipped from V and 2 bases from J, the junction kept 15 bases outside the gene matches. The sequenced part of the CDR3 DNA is TGCGCCAGCAGCTTGCCCACTTTTCAGGGGGTCGAGGCTGGGGCCAACGTC. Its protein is CASSLPTFQGVEAGANV. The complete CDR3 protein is CASSLPTFQGVEAGANVLTF.

CDR3: CASNGAEYSNQPQHF. CDR3 DNA (partial): TGTGCCAGTAATGGCGCGGAATATAGCAATCAGCCC. This sequence joins TRBV19 and TRBJ1-5; D is unclear. The read comes to an end 3 residues before the CDR3 does, leaving the germline J gene to fill in the end. The CDR3 totals 15 residues. The germline V gene encodes CDR1 LNHDA and CDR2 SQIVND (reference sequence). Trimming took 7 bases from V and 0 from J, leaving 13 bases between them.

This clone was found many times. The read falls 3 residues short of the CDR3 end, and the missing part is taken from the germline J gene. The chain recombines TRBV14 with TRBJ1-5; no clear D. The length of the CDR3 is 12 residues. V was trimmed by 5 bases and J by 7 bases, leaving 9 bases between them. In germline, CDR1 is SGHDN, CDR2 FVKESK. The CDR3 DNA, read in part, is TGTGCCAGCAGCTACGGGGAACAGCCC. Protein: CASSYGEQP. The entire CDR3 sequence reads CASSYGEQPQHF.

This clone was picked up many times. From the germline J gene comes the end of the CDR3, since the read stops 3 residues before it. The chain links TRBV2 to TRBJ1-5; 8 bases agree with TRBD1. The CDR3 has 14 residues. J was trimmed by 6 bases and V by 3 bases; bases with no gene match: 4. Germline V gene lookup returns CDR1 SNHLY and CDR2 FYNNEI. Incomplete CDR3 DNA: TGTGCCAGCAGTGAGTCAGGGGGCAGTCAGCCC. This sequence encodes CASSESGGSQP. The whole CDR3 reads CASSESGGSQPQHF.

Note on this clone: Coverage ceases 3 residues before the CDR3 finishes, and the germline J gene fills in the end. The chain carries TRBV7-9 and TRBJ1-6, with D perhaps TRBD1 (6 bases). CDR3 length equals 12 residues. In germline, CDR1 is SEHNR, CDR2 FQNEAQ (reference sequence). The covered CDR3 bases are TGTGCCAGCAGCGACTACAGGGAAGCC. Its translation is CASSDYREA. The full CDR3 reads CASSDYREALHF.

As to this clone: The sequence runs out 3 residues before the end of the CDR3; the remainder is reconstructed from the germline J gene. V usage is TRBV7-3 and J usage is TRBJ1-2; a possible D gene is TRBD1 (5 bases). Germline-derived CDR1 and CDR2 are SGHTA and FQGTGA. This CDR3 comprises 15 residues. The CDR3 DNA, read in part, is TGTGCCAGCAGCCCCACGGGGGGGGGAACGAAGGGC. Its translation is CASSPTGGGTKG. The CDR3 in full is CASSPTGGGTKGYTF.

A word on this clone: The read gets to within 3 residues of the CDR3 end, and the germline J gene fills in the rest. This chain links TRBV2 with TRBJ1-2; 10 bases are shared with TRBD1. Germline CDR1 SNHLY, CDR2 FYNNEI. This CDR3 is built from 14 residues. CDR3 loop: CASSTSGTGVGYTF. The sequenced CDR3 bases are TGTGCCAGCAGTACATCCGGGACAGGGGTCGGC.

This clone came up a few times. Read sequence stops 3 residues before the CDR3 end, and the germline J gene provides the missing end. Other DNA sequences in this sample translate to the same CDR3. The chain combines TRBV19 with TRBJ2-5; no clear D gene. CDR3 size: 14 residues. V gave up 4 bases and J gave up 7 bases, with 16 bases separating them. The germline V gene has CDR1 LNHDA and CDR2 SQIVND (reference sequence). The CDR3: CASSKASVAGTQYF. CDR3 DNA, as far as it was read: TGTGCCAGTAGTAAGGCGAGCGTAGCTGGGACC.

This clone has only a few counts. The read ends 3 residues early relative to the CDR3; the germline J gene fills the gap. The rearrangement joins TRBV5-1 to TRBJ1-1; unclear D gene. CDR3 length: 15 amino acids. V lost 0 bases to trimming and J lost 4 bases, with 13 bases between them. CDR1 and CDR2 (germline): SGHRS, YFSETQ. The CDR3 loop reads CASSLDASRGTEAFF. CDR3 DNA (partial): TGCGCCAGCAGCTTGGACGCGAGTCGGGGCACTGAA.

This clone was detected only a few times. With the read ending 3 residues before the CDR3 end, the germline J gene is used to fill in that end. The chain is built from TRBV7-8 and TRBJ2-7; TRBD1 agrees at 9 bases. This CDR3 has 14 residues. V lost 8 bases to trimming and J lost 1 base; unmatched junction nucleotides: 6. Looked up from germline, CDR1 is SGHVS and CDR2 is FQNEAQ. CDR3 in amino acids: CASGDREESYEQYF. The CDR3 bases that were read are TGTGCCAGCGGGGACAGGGAAGAATCCTACGAG.

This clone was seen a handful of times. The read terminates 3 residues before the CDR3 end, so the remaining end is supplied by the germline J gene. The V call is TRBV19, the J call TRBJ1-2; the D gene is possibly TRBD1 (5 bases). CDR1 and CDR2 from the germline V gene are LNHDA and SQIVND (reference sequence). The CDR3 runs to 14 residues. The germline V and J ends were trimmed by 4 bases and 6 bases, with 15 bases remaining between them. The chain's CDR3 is CASSRFEGRNGYTF. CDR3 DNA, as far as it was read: TGTGCCAGTAGTAGGTTTGAGGGGAGAAATGGC.

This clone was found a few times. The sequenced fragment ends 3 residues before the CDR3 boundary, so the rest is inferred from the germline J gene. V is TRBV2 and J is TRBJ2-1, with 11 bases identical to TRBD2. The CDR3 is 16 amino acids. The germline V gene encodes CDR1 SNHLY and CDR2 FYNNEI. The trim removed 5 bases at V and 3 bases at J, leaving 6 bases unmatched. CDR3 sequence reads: CASSLTSGALYNEQFF. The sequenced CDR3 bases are TGTGCCAGCAGTCTGACTAGCGGGGCCCTCTACAATGAG.

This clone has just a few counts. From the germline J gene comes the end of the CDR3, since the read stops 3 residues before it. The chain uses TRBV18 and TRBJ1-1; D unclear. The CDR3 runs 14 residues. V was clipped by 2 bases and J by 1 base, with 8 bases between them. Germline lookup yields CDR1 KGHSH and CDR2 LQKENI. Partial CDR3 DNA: TGTGCCAGCTCACCAGCAGGAGGGAACACTGAA. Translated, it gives CASSPAGGNTE. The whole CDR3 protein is CASSPAGGNTEAFF.

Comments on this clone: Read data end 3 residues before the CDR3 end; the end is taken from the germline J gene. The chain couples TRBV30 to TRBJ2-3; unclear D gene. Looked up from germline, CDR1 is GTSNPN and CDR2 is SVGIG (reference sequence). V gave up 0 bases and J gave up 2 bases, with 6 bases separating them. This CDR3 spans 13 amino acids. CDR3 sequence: CAWSVRITDTQYF. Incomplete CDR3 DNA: TGTGCCTGGAGTGTGCGGATCACAGATACG.

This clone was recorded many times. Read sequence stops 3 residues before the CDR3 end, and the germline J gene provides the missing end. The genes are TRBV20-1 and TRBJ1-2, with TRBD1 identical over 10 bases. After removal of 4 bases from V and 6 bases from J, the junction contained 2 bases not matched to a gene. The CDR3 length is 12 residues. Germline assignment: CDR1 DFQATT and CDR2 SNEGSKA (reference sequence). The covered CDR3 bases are TGCAGTGCTACTGGACAGGGGGATGGC. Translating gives CSATGQGDG. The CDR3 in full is CSATGQGDGYTF.

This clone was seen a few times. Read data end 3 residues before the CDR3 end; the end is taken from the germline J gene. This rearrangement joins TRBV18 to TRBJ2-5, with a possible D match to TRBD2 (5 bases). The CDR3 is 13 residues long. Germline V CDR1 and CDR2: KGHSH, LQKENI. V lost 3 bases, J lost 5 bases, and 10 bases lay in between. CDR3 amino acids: CASSPVRGETQYF. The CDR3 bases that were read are TGTGCCAGCTCACCCGTTAGAGGGGAGACC. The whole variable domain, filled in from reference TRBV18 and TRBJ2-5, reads NAGVMQNPRHLVRRRGQEARLRCSPMKGHSHVYWYRQLPEEGLKFMVYLQKENIIDESGMPKERFSAEFPKEGPSILRIQQVVRGDSAAYFCASSPVRGETQYFGPGTRLLVL.

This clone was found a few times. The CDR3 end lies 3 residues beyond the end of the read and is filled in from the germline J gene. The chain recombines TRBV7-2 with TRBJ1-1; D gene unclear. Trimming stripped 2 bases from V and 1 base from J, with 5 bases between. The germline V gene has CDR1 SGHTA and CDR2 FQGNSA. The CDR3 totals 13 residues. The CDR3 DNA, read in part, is TGTGCCAGCAGCTTATCGGGGAACACTGAA. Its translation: CASSLSGNTE. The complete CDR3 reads CASSLSGNTEAFF.

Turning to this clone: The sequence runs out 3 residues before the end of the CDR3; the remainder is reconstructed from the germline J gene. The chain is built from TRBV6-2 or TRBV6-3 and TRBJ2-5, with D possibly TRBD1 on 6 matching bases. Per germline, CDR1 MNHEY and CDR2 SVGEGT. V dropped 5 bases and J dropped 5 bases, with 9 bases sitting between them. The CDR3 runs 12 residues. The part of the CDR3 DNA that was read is TGTGCCAGCAGTGCAGGGGATGAGACC. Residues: CASSAGDET. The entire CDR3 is CASSAGDETQYF.

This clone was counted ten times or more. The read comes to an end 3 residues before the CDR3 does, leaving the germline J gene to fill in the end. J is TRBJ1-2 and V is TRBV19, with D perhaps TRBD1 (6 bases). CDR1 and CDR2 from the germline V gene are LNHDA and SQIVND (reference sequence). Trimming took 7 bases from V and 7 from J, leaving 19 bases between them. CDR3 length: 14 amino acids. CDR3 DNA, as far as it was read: TGTGCCAGTACCTCCACCGGGGGGCGCGGTGGC. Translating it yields CASTSTGGRGG. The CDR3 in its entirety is CASTSTGGRGGYTF.

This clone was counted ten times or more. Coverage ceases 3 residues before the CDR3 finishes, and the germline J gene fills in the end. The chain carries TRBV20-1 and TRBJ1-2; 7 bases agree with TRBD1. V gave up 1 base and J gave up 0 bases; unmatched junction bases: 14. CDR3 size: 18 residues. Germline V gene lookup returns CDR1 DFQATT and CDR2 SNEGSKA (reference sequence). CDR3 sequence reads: CSARAMTGWPGTNYGYTF. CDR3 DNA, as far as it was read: TGCAGTGCTAGAGCCATGACAGGGTGGCCGGGCACTAACTATGGC.

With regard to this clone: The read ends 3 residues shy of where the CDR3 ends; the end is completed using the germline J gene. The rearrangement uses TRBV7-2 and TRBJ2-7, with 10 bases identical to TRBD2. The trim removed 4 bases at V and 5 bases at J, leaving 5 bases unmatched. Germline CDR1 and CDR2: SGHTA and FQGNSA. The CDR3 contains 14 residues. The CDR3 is CASSSGLAADEQYF. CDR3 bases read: TGTGCCAGCAGCTCCGGACTAGCGGCCGACGAG.

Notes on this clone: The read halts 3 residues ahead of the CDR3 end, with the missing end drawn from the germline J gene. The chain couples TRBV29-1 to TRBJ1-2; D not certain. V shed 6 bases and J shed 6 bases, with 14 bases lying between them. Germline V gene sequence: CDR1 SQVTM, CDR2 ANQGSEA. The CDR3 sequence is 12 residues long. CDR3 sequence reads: CSVAKGSDGYTF. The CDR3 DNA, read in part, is TGCAGCGTCGCAAAGGGTTCCGATGGC.

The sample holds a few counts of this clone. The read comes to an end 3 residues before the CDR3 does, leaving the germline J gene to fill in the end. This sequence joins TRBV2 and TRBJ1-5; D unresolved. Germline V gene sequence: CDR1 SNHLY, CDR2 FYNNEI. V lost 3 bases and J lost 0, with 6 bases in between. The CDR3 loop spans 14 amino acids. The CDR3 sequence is CASSERYSNQPQHF. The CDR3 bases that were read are TGTGCCAGCAGTGAGCGGTATAGCAATCAGCCC.

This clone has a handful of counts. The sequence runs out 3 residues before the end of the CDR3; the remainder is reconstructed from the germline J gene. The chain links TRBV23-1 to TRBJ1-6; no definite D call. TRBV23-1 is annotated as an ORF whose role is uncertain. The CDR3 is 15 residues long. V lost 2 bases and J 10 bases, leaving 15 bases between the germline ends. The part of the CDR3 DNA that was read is TGCGCCAGCAGTCAACCCCCCCGGGGTGGATCACCC. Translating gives CASSQPPRGGSP. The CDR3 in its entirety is CASSQPPRGGSPLHF.

The CDR3 loop is CASRVRDEKLFF. The sequenced part of the CDR3 DNA is TGTGCCAGTAGAGTTCGGGATGAAAAA. V gene TRBV19 combines with J gene TRBJ1-4; no reliable D call. The DNA ends 3 residues before the CDR3 does, and the rest of the CDR3 is filled in from the germline J gene. This CDR3 region has 12 residues. CDR1 is LNHDA, CDR2 SQIVND, per germline (reference sequence). V lost 6 bases, J lost 6 bases, and 8 bases lay in between.

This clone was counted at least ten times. The CDR3 protein is CASSPVAGSTDTQYF. CDR3 DNA, as far as it was read: TGCGCCAGCAGCCCGGTAGCAGGGAGCACAGATACG. The chain combines TRBV5-1 with TRBJ2-3; maybe TRBD1 (5 bases). The observed sequence ends 3 residues before the CDR3 terminus, with the missing tail filled in from the germline J gene. The V end lost 4 bases, the J end lost 0 bases, and 12 bases lay between the germline ends. The CDR3 consists of 15 residues. Germline assignment: CDR1 SGHRS and CDR2 YFSETQ.

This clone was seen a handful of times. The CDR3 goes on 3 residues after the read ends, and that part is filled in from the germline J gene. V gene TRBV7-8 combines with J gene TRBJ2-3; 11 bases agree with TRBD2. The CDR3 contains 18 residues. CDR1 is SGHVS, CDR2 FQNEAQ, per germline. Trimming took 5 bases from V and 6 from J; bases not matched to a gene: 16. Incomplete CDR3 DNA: TGTGCCAGCAGCCCCTATAGAGGGCTAGCGGGGGGCGTTGATACG. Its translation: CASSPYRGLAGGVDT. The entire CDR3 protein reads CASSPYRGLAGGVDTQYF.